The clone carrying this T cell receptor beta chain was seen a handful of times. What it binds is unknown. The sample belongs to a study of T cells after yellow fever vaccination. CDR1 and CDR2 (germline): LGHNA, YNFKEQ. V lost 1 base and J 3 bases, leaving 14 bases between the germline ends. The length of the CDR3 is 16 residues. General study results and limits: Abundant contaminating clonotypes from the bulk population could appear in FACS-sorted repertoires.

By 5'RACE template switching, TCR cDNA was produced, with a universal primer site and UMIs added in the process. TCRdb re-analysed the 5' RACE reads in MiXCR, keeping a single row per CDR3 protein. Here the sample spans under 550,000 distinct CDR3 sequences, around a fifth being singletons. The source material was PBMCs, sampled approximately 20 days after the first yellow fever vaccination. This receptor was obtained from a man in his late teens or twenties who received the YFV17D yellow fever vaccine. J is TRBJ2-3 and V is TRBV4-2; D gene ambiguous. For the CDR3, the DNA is TGTGCCAGCAGCCAAGGAATGTCTGGGGATACAGATACGCAGTATTTT. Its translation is CASSQGMSGDTDTQYF.